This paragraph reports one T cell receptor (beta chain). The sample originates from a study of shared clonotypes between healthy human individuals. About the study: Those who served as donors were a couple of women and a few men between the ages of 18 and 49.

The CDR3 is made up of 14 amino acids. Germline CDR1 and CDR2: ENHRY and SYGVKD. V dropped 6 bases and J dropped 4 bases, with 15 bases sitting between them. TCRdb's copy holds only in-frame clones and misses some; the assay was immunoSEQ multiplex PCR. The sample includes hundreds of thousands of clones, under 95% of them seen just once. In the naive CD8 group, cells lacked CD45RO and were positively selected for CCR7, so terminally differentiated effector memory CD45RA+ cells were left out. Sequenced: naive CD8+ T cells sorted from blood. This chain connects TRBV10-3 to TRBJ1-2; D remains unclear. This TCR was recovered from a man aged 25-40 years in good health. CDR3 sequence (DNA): TGTGCCATCAGCGCGGACGGCCTTATCTATGGCTACACCTTC. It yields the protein CAISADGLIYGYTF.